These T cell receptor beta chains were read from a single sample in a study of kidney transplant recipient with SARS-CoV-2 infection. TCRdb recomputed calls from the reads with MiXCR, one row per CDR3 protein. The sample includes 200,000 to 300,000 distinct CDR3 sequences, about 28% of them seen just once. The starting material was a blood sample, obtained at baseline and on approximately day 120 from a kidney transplant recipient. These receptors originate from a male patient aged 25-45 years who had COVID-19 and was a kidney transplant recipient. Some T cells may have come from the graft donor. CDR3s include the opening cysteine and the closing phenylalanine or tryptophan. The D gene is left open where the match is weak. Clone size is given for some rows only: seen once, a few or many times, or a class if the clone is expanded.

CSATVRKYLWETQYF,TGCAGTGCTACGGTACGAAAATATCTGTGGGAGACCCAGTACTTC,TRBV20-1,.,.,TRBJ2-5
CASSPPGGGTDTQYF,TGTGCCAGCAGCCCCCCGGGGGGCGGAACAGATACGCAGTATTTT,TRBV7-6,.,.,TRBJ2-3
CASSLGGVAGGTFYNEQFF,TGCGCCAGCAGCTTGGGGGGGGTAGCGGGAGGAACTTTCTACAATGAGCAGTTCTTC,TRBV5-1,few,TRBD2,TRBJ2-1
CASSHHYKAGKTYGYTF,TGTGCCAGCAGCCATCATTATAAGGCTGGAAAGACCTATGGCTACACCTTC,TRBV11-1,many,.,TRBJ1-2
CASSYQGVQFEKLFF,TGTGCCAGCAGTTACCAGGGGGTCCAATTCGAAAAACTGTTTTTT,TRBV6-5,many,TRBD1,TRBJ1-4
CATSEDRAERLGSNEQFF,TGTGCCACCAGTGAGGACAGGGCCGAGAGGTTAGGGTCCAATGAGCAGTTCTTC,TRBV24-1,.,TRBD1,TRBJ2-1
CASSEARGLPSNEQFF,TGTGCCAGCAGTGAAGCGCGGGGACTCCCGAGCAATGAGCAGTTCTTC,TRBV6-1,many,.,TRBJ2-1
CSARDLGEAGVLTDTQYF,TGCAGTGCTAGAGATCTGGGGGAGGCGGGAGTCCTCACAGATACGCAGTATTTT,TRBV20-1,few,TRBD2,TRBJ2-3
CASSGSTELGKTYGYTF,TGTGCCAGCAGTGGATCAACAGAACTGGGAAAGACCTATGGCTACACCTTC,TRBV25-1,many,.,TRBJ1-2
CASSVSELTYEQYF,TGTGCCAGCAGCGTTTCAGAGTTGACCTACGAGCAGTACTTC,TRBV9,many,.,TRBJ2-7
CASDSFHPRKTYGYTF,TGTGCCAGCGACTCTTTTCATCCACGAAAGACCTATGGCTACACCTTC,TRBV5-8,many,.,TRBJ1-2
CASGRAHPRKTYGYTF,TGTGCCAGCGGGCGCGCTCATCCACGAAAGACCTATGGCTACACCTTC,TRBV5-8,many,.,TRBJ1-2
CASGQGYSRKTYGYTF,TGTGCCAGCGGGCAAGGGTACTCAAGAAAGACCTATGGCTACACCTTC,TRBV9,many,.,TRBJ1-2
CSASRGRHSYEQYF,TGCAGTGCATCCCGCGGCAGGCACTCCTACGAGCAGTACTTC,TRBV20-1,many,.,TRBJ2-7
CASRTETTVNSPLHF,TGTGCCAGTCGCACGGAAACGACAGTGAATTCACCCCTCCACTTT,TRBV19,few,.,TRBJ1-6